The 13 T cell receptor beta chains reported below all come from one sample, sequenced in a study of blood T cell repertoires in COVID-19. Measured with immunoSEQ multiplex PCR; TCRdb has only the in-frame clones, and not every one. The sample holds hundreds of thousands of clones, approximately 86% seen once. Sequencing was carried out using PBMCs or T cells enriched from blood (not recorded which). The receptor set was obtained from a woman aged 18-29 years who had recovered from COVID-19.

This sequence joins TRBV28 and TRBJ2-2; TRBD1 matches 10 bases. V lost 6 bases to trimming and J lost 6 bases; unmatched junction nucleotides: 10. CDR1 is MDHEN, CDR2 SYDVKM, per germline. This CDR3 has 16 amino acids. CDR3 nucleotide sequence: TGTGCCAGCAGGCGACCGGGACAGGGGAAGGCCGGGGAGCTGTTTTTT. Its translation is CASRRPGQGKAGELFF.

This clone was seen a single time. This chain joins TRBV19 and TRBJ2-5; 14 bases are a match to TRBD2. Germline-derived CDR1 and CDR2 are LNHDA and SQIVND (reference sequence). V lost 5 bases and J lost 1; bases outside the gene matches: 3. The CDR3 spans 16 residues. The CDR3 DNA reads as TGTGCCAGTAGTCTAGGACTAGCGGGGGGCCAAGAGACCCAGTACTTC. This encodes CASSLGLAGGQETQYF.

The chain has TRBV5-1 and TRBJ1-2; 9 bases fit TRBD1. The CDR3 length is 12 residues. V lost 4 bases and J lost 8; bases outside the gene matches: 3. Looked up from germline, CDR1 is SGHRS and CDR2 is YFSETQ. The CDR3 coding sequence is TGCGCCAGCAGCCAGGACAGGGGAGGCTACACCTTC. Its protein is CASSQDRGGYTF.

This chain connects TRBV5-6 to TRBJ2-1; 9 bases line up with TRBD2. The CDR3 has 16 amino acids. The germline CDR1 and CDR2 sequences are SGHDT and YYEEEE. The trim removed 0 bases at V and 9 bases at J, leaving 10 bases unmatched. This CDR3 reads CASSLVVNSGRGEQFF. Written as DNA, the CDR3 is TGTGCCAGCAGCTTGGTTGTGAATAGCGGGAGAGGTGAGCAGTTCTTC.

The rearrangement links TRBV5-5 to TRBJ1-4; D is unclear. This CDR3 region has 14 residues. The V gene's germline CDR1 is SGHKS and CDR2 YYEKEE (reference sequence). With 2 bases removed from V and 4 bases from J, the gap between germline ends came to 9 bases. DNA for the CDR3: TGTGCCAGCAGCTTTAGTACTAGTAATGAAAAACTGTTTTTT. Residues: CASSFSTSNEKLFF.

The chain couples TRBV25-1 to TRBJ1-1, with 7 positions matching TRBD1. In germline, CDR1 is MGHDK, CDR2 SYGVNS. The CDR3 spans 15 residues. V lost 4 bases to trimming and J lost 2 bases; unmatched junction nucleotides: 7. The chain's CDR3 is CASSGGTGANTEAFF. The CDR3 DNA follows: TGTGCCAGCAGTGGAGGTACAGGGGCCAACACTGAAGCTTTCTTT.

The V and J genes are TRBV30 and TRBJ1-4, with 7 bases aligning to TRBD1. V lost 4 bases to trimming and J lost 6 bases; unmatched junction nucleotides: 5. Germline V gene data show CDR1 as GTSNPN and CDR2 as SVGIG (reference sequence). The CDR3 covers 13 residues. CDR3 protein: CAWTAGTDEKLFF. The DNA of the CDR3 is TGTGCCTGGACAGCCGGGACAGATGAAAAACTGTTTTTT.

This clone was picked up a small number of times. V and J are TRBV7-8 and TRBJ1-1, with 9 bases identical to TRBD1. CDR1 is SGHVS and CDR2 is FQNEAQ in the germline V gene. The CDR3 extends over 15 amino acids. With V trimmed by 5 bases and J by 1 base, 5 bases remained unmatched. This CDR3 reads CASSPGQGKNTEAFF. CDR3 coding DNA: TGTGCCAGCAGCCCAGGACAGGGGAAGAACACTGAAGCTTTCTTT.

The V call is TRBV10-3, the J call TRBJ2-1; D gene unclear. V was trimmed by 0 bases and J by 0 bases, leaving 12 bases between them. CDR3 length: 17 amino acids. Looked up from germline, CDR1 is ENHRY and CDR2 is SYGVKD. The CDR3 here is CAISESGSLGSYNEQFF. As DNA, the CDR3 is TGTGCCATCAGTGAGTCCGGGTCTCTAGGCTCCTACAATGAGCAGTTCTTC.

The rearrangement uses TRBV7-9 and TRBJ1-2; 12 bases map to TRBD1. J was trimmed by 5 bases and V by 1 base; bases with no gene match: 2. Germline CDR1 is SEHNR and CDR2 is FQNEAQ (reference sequence). CDR3 length equals 15 residues. CDR3 DNA sequence: TGTGCCAGCAGCTTAGGGGGACAGGGGGCGTATGGCTACACCTTC. It yields the protein CASSLGGQGAYGYTF.

The table lists this clone with many counts. The chain carries TRBV11-2 and TRBJ2-3; D is unclear. CDR3 length: 13 residues. CDR1 is SGHAT and CDR2 is FQNNGV in the germline V gene. The V end was cut by 1 base, the J end by 11 bases, with 13 bases between. For the CDR3, the DNA is TGTGCCAGCAGCTTAGTAGCCCAGCTAGAGCAGTATTTT. Translating it yields CASSLVAQLEQYF.

The CDR3 is CASSLGTLGNQPQHF. In nucleotides, the CDR3 is TGTGCCAGCAGTCTAGGGACACTAGGCAATCAGCCCCAGCATTTT. The chain recombines TRBV28 with TRBJ1-5, with TRBD1 as a possible D gene (6 bases). V lost 5 bases and J 2 bases, leaving 13 bases between the germline ends. This CDR3 is 15 amino acids long. Germline assignment: CDR1 MDHEN and CDR2 SYDVKM.

V usage is TRBV5-4 and J usage is TRBJ2-7, with D perhaps matching TRBD1 (6 bases). This CDR3 is 14 amino acids long. V lost 4 bases, J lost 2 bases, and 13 bases lay in between. Germline V gene data show CDR1 as SGHNT and CDR2 as YYREEE (reference sequence). DNA of the CDR3: TGTGCCAGCAGCCCCCGGGACAATCCCTACGAGCAGTACTTC. This codes for CASSPRDNPYEQYF. Drawing the rest from reference TRBV5-4 and TRBJ2-7, the complete variable domain is ETGVTQSPTHLIKTRGQQVTLRCSSQSGHNTVSWYQQALGQGPQFIFQYYREEENGRGNFPPRFSGLQFPNYSSELNVNALELDDSALYLCASSPRDNPYEQYFGPGTRLTVT.